This TCR beta chain derives from a study of beta chain features in type 1 diabetes. Study results and limitations: The naive, central memory and Treg TCRB repertoires of patients appeared to be more similar to one another than those of healthy donors. TCRB CDR3s from Type 1 diabetes patients were moderately but significantly shorter in all four CD4+ subsets. Whether HLA type affects TCRB rearrangement stayed undetermined in the present work. Junctions at VDJ sites from type 1 diabetes patients had fewer insertions and more deletions.

Trimming cost V 3 bases and J 5 bases, with 17 bases left between them. Germline CDR1 reads SEHNR; CDR2 reads FQNEAQ (reference sequence). This CDR3 comprises 15 residues. Details on this clone: Its antigen is unidentified.

Expressed TCRB transcripts were sequenced because the entire RNA isolate underwent reverse transcription. Produced via immunoSEQ multiplex PCR; TCRdb's table is partial and in-frame only. The sample yields around 280,000 clones, about 15% seen once. The specimen sequenced was naive CD4+ T cells from blood. J is TRBJ2-7 and V is TRBV7-9, with D possibly matching TRBD2 (7 bases). The receptor comes from a man between 18 and 29 years old with type 1 diabetes. CDR3 loop: CASSFRGGLPNEQYF. For the CDR3, the DNA is TGTGCCAGCAGCTTTAGGGGGGGACTCCCCAACGAGCAGTACTTC.